The clone carrying this T cell receptor beta chain occurred many times. As yet, its antigen is unknown. The data derive from a study of T cell repertoires in cytomegalovirus infection. As for the study in general: Matching HLA type and CMV infection were both indicated by public TCR beta signatures. Findings and limits, study-wide: It was HLA-C-restricted CMV-specific TCR beta clonotypes that dominated the response ex vivo.

TCRdb itself ran the reads through MiXCR, one entry per CDR3 protein. Of about 310,000 distinct CDR3 sequences listed, around a sixth are singletons. Germline CDR1 reads SGHTA; CDR2 reads FQGNSA. The V and J ends lost 1 base and 2 bases respectively, with 8 bases between them. The CDR3 runs to 14 residues. The source is a human donor in good health (CMV status not recorded). Some clones in this sample may be carry-over from other donors' samples. The sample comprised PBMCs. The rearrangement links TRBV7-2 to TRBJ2-5; D is possibly TRBD1 (5 bases). Here the CDR3 reads CASSLVRGQETQYF. For the CDR3, the DNA is TGTGCCAGCAGCTTAGTTAGGGGACAAGAGACCCAGTACTTC.